This TCR beta chain was recovered during a study of blood T cell repertoires in COVID-19. About the research overall: In each case, the material was cDNA or gDNA derived from T cells, B-cell-depleted T cells, or PBMCs.

Trimming cost V 2 bases and J 4 bases, with 7 bases left between them. The CDR3 has 13 amino acids. Germline lookup yields CDR1 LGHDT and CDR2 YNNKEL (reference sequence). Produced via immunoSEQ multiplex PCR; TCRdb's table is partial and in-frame only. The table records 25,000 to 35,000 clones, 75% to 90% of them present only once. Sequenced: peripheral blood. J is TRBJ2-3 and V is TRBV3-1 (or the pseudogene TRBV3-2); D is uncertain. This receptor was obtained from a human donor with acute or convalescent COVID-19. The donor label of this sample is uncertain. The CDR3 region is CASSQLGSDTQYF. For the CDR3, the DNA is TGTGCCAGCAGCCAACTCGGGTCAGATACGCAGTATTTT.